The 20 T cell receptor beta chains below come from one sample, sequenced in a study of blood T cell repertoires in COVID-19. Only in-frame clones appear in the TCRdb table, and some are missing; sequencing was by immunoSEQ multiplex PCR. The sample has roughly 79,000 clones, roughly 89% seen once. The sample was peripheral blood. The source is a woman older than 75 with active or convalescent COVID-19.

This clone was seen only once. This chain connects TRBV29-1 to TRBJ1-3; D gene unclear. From germline, CDR1 is SQVTM and CDR2 ANQGSEA. The V end lost 5 bases, the J end lost 2 bases, and 7 bases lay between the germline ends. This CDR3 contains 12 residues. The CDR3 coding sequence is TGCAGCGTTCGAGAAGCTGGAAACACCATATATTTT. Translation gives CSVREAGNTIYF. Variable domain in full (rest from reference TRBV29-1 and TRBJ1-3): SAVISQKPSRDICQRGTSLTIQCQVDSQVTMMFWYRQQPGQSLTLIATANQGSEATYESGFVIDKFPISRPNLTFSTLTVSNMSPEDSSIYLCSVREAGNTIYFGEGSWLTVV.

This CDR3 is CASSLEQGAKEQYF. The CDR3 DNA reads as TGCGCCAGCAGCTTGGAACAGGGGGCAAAGGAGCAGTACTTC. This sequence joins TRBV5-1 and TRBJ2-7; 9 bases agree with TRBD1. Germline CDR1 is SGHRS and CDR2 is YFSETQ. The V and J ends lost 0 bases and 7 bases, in that order; junction bases with no gene match: 5. The CDR3 contains 14 residues. The full variable domain, rest sourced from reference TRBV5-1 and TRBJ2-7, is KAGVTQTPRYLIKTRGQQVTLSCSPISGHRSVSWYQQTPGQGLQFLFEYFSETQRNKGNFPGRFSGRQFSNSRSEMNVSTLELGDSALYLCASSLEQGAKEQYFGPGTRLTVT.

The chain joins TRBV5-6 to TRBJ2-1; 15 bases line up with TRBD2. Trimming removed 4 bases from V and 9 bases from J; junction bases left unmatched: 5. Germline values: CDR1 SGHDT, CDR2 YYEEEE. The CDR3 runs to 15 residues. CDR3 in amino acids: CASSLGLAGGSEQFF. Here the CDR3 DNA reads TGTGCCAGCAGCCTAGGACTAGCGGGAGGGAGTGAGCAGTTCTTC. The whole variable domain, remainder taken from reference TRBV5-6 and TRBJ2-1, is DAGVTQSPTHLIKTRGQQVTLRCSPKSGHDTVSWYQQALGQGPQFIFQYYEEEERQRGNFPDRFSGHQFPNYSSELNVNALLLGDSALYLCASSLGLAGGSEQFFGPGTRLTVL.

The gene calls are TRBV20-1 and TRBJ1-2; unclear D gene. Germline V gives CDR1 DFQATT, CDR2 SNEGSKA (reference sequence). The CDR3 length is 10 residues. Trimming stripped 2 bases from V and 8 bases from J, with 6 bases between. The CDR3 sequence is CSARSGGYTF. The DNA for the CDR3 is TGCAGTGCTAGATCGGGGGGCTACACCTTC.

The chain uses TRBV19 and TRBJ1-6; perhaps TRBD1 as D (5 bases). Trimming pared 2 bases from V and 10 bases from J, leaving 12 bases between. Germline V CDR1 and CDR2: LNHDA, SQIVND (reference sequence). The CDR3 runs to 14 residues. The CDR3 spells CASSITGIQSPLHF. The CDR3 bases are TGTGCCAGTAGTATAACAGGAATTCAATCACCCCTCCACTTT. The variable domain in full, completed from reference TRBV19 and TRBJ1-6, reads DGGITQSPKYLFRKEGQNVTLSCEQNLNHDAMYWYRQDPGQGLRLIYYSQIVNDFQKGDIAEGYSVSREKKESFPLTVTSAQKNPTAFYLCASSITGIQSPLHFGNGTRLTVT.

This rearrangement joins TRBV6-5 to TRBJ2-1, with 11 bases identical to TRBD2. The ends lost 4 bases at V and 7 bases at J; junction bases unmatched: 6. The CDR3 extends over 15 amino acids. Germline assignment: CDR1 MNHEY and CDR2 SVGAGI. CDR3 nucleotide sequence: TGTGCCAGCAGTTTAGCGGGGGGGGCGAAAAATGAGCAGTTCTTC. Translated, it gives CASSLAGGAKNEQFF.

The V call is TRBV15, the J call TRBJ1-2; possible D gene TRBD1, 6 bases. Per germline, CDR1 LNHNV and CDR2 YYDKDF (reference sequence). Trimming stripped 1 base from V and 2 bases from J, with 14 bases between. The length of the CDR3 is 16 residues. The CDR3 bases are TGTGCCACCAGCAGAGCTGGGGCAGGGGTGAACTATGGCTACACCTTC. It specifies CATSRAGAGVNYGYTF.

The chain uses TRBV12-1 and TRBJ2-7; TRBD2 is the table's D call and was not checked against the DNA. TRBV12-1 is marked as a pseudogene. The CDR3 length is 14 residues. CDR3 coding DNA: TGTGCCAGCAGTCAGCGGCCCCTCTCCTACGAGCAGTACTTC. Its protein is CASSQRPLSYEQYF.

V gene TRBV6-1 combines with J gene TRBJ1-4; D gene unclear. Germline V gives CDR1 MNHNS, CDR2 SASEGT. The CDR3 sequence is 14 residues long. Trimming shortened V by 1 base and J by 4 bases, and 7 bases separated the two germline ends. The CDR3 protein is CASSEVGNNEKLFF. The CDR3 DNA follows: TGTGCCAGCAGTGAAGTCGGGAATAATGAAAAACTGTTTTTT.

In nucleotides, the CDR3 is TGTGCCAGCGGGGGGGAGAACGGCAATCAGCCCCAGCATTTT. Translated: CASGGENGNQPQHF. V is TRBV2 and J is TRBJ1-5; tentative D call: TRBD1 (5 bases). This CDR3 has 14 residues. CDR1 and CDR2 (germline): SNHLY, FYNNEI. Trimming shortened V by 8 bases and J by 2 bases, and 13 bases separated the two germline ends.

This chain links TRBV10-3 with TRBJ1-5; D is possibly TRBD1 (5 bases). Trimming took 6 bases from V and 9 from J, leaving 12 bases between them. The CDR3 is made up of 12 amino acids. Germline CDR1 ENHRY, CDR2 SYGVKD. The CDR3 sequence: CAISQGIGPQHF. The CDR3 DNA reads TGTGCCATCAGCCAGGGTATCGGGCCCCAGCATTTT.

DNA of the CDR3: TGTGCCAGCACCAAAACCGGAAGCGGGGTAACCTACGAGCAGTACTTC. Translation gives CASTKTGSGVTYEQYF. This chain joins TRBV5-4 and TRBJ2-7, with 7 positions matching TRBD2. The CDR3 runs to 16 residues. Trimming at V came to 6 bases and at J to 2 bases, leaving 14 bases not matched to a gene. CDR1 and CDR2 from the germline V gene are SGHNT and YYREEE (reference sequence).

The chain joins TRBV19 to TRBJ1-2; no clear D. The CDR3 consists of 14 residues. Trimming took 2 bases from V and 0 from J, leaving 7 bases between them. Germline lookup yields CDR1 LNHDA and CDR2 SQIVND (reference sequence). CDR3 sequence (DNA): TGTGCCAGTAGTATACCGAGAGCTAACTATGGCTACACCTTC. The encoded protein is CASSIPRANYGYTF.

V usage is TRBV30 and J usage is TRBJ1-2; 7 bases fit TRBD1. This CDR3 comprises 11 residues. V shed 3 bases, J shed 8 bases, and the junction held 3 bases outside the gene matches. Germline CDR1 GTSNPN, CDR2 SVGIG (reference sequence). The CDR3 sequence: CAWSDRVGYTF. The CDR3 DNA follows: TGTGCCTGGAGCGACAGGGTCGGCTACACCTTC.

V gene TRBV30 combines with J gene TRBJ1-1; 9 bases align to TRBD1. From germline, CDR1 is GTSNPN and CDR2 SVGIG (reference sequence). With V trimmed by 3 bases and J by 5 bases, 13 bases remained unmatched. This CDR3 has 16 amino acids. CDR3 DNA sequence: TGTGCCTGGAGGGGTCCGGGACAGGGTTGGAATACTGAAGCTTTCTTT. Protein sequence: CAWRGPGQGWNTEAFF.

CDR3 nucleotide sequence: TGTGCCAGCAGTTGGGGCGGTAGGGTCACTGAAGCTTTCTTT. Translation gives CASSWGGRVTEAFF. The chain uses TRBV28 and TRBJ1-1; D is perhaps TRBD1 (5 bases). With 4 bases removed from V and 4 bases from J, the gap between germline ends came to 13 bases. The CDR3 covers 14 residues. The germline V gene has CDR1 MDHEN and CDR2 SYDVKM.

The chain recombines TRBV10-1 with TRBJ2-3; 9 positions match TRBD1. The germline CDR1 and CDR2 sequences are WNHNN and SYGVQD (reference sequence). Germline trimming cut 5 bases from V and 0 bases from J; bases unmatched to any gene: 6. The CDR3 length is 16 residues. DNA for the CDR3: TGCGCCAGCAGTTCTGCCGGGACAGGGAGCACAGATACGCAGTATTTT. This encodes CASSSAGTGSTDTQYF.

The chain is built from TRBV6-2 or TRBV6-3 and TRBJ1-2, with D maybe TRBD1 (5 bases). The CDR3 is 15 amino acids. Per the germline V gene, CDR1 is MNHEY and CDR2 is SVGEGT. V was shortened by 2 bases and J by 4 bases, with 14 bases between the two germline ends. In DNA, the CDR3 is TGTGCCAGCAGTTACGCGGGACCTACTGGCTATGGCTACACCTTC. This sequence encodes CASSYAGPTGYGYTF.

This clone was observed a handful of times. The rearrangement uses TRBV5-1 and TRBJ1-6; 7 nucleotides agree with TRBD1. The CDR3 sequence is 15 residues long. The germline gives CDR1 SGHRS, CDR2 YFSETQ. The V segment lost 2 bases and the J segment 2 bases; nucleotides outside the gene matches: 1. CDR3 sequence: CASSLGTAYNSPLHF. CDR3 nucleotides: TGCGCCAGCAGCTTAGGGACAGCCTATAATTCACCCCTCCACTTT.

The chain carries TRBV9 and TRBJ2-2; TRBD1 matches 8 bases. The CDR3 sequence is 15 residues long. The V segment lost 4 bases and the J segment 6 bases; nucleotides outside the gene matches: 8. CDR1 and CDR2 from the germline V gene are SGDLS and YYNGEE. The CDR3 sequence: CASSPRQGQSGELFF. The CDR3 bases are TGTGCCAGCAGCCCGAGACAGGGGCAGTCCGGGGAGCTGTTTTTT.